In this sample, the clone carrying this T cell receptor beta chain turned up a few times. The antigen is not known. The source of the sample is a study of lymphopenia after photon versus proton radiotherapy. Study-level findings and limits: Post-nadir diversity loss with photons came from oligoclonal expansion, particularly CD8+ Temra cells. Only patients who died were analyzed for survival; proton advantage is unproven.

The table came from immunoSEQ multiplex PCR; TCRdb's copy has only in-frame clones and leaves some out. In the table there are approximately 25,000 clones, 80% to 85% of which are singletons. The receptor's source is a woman aged 65 to 85 with pancreatic cancer. The specimen was peripheral blood, collected from a patient treated with proton-based radiotherapy.

CDR3 sequence: CASSSTEIGNTIYF. The CDR3 DNA reads as TGTGCCAGTAGTAGTACAGAAATCGGAAACACCATATATTTT. The genes are TRBV19 and TRBJ1-3; no clear D gene. Trimming took off 4 bases at V and 4 bases at J, with 11 bases between the two ends. The CDR3 spans 14 residues. Germline lookup yields CDR1 LNHDA and CDR2 SQIVND (reference sequence).